This T cell receptor (beta chain) comes out of a study of shared clonotypes between healthy human individuals. Measured with immunoSEQ multiplex PCR; TCRdb has only the in-frame clones, and not every one. Of more than 2 million clones in the sample, about 94% were seen once. Naive CD8 cells lacked CD45RO and underwent positive selection for CCR7, leaving out terminally differentiated effector memory CD45RA+ cells. The receptor's source is a man between 18 and 29 years old in good health. The material sequenced was naive CD8+ T cells sorted from blood.

In nucleotides, the CDR3 is TGTGCCAGCAGCGGGGGACTAGCGGGGCTGTCAGGGGCTCAAGAGACCCAGTACTTC. As protein: CASSGGLAGLSGAQETQYF. V and J are TRBV9 and TRBJ2-5, with 13 nucleotides matching TRBD2. This CDR3 is built from 19 residues. CDR1 and CDR2 from the germline V gene are SGDLS and YYNGEE. J lost 2 bases, V lost 3 bases, and 13 bases had no gene match.